These 13 T cell receptor beta chains came from one sample sequenced in a study of siplizumab effects on memory and regulatory T cells. TCRdb's copy holds only in-frame clones and misses some; the assay was immunoSEQ multiplex PCR. The table has some 62,000 clones, roughly 80% seen once. Sequenced material: memory CD4+ T cells sorted from blood. The receptors were gathered from a human donor in good health.

The chain recombines TRBV21-1 with TRBJ2-3; the listed D gene, TRBD2, was not tested against the DNA. TRBV21-1 is a documented pseudogene. The CDR3 has 15 residues. The CDR3 here is CAREHFESYTDTQYF. CDR3 nucleotide sequence: TGTGCCAGAGAGCACTTTGAATCGTACACAGATACGCAGTATTTT.

The J gene is TRBJ2-7, the V gene TRBV9, with D possibly being TRBD1 or TRBD2 (5 bases each). Trimming shortened V by 2 bases and J by 3 bases, and 9 bases separated the two germline ends. CDR1 is SGDLS, CDR2 YYNGEE, per germline. This CDR3 region has 13 residues. The CDR3 coding sequence is TGTGCCAGCAGCGTTGGGGACGGCTACGAGCAGTACTTC. It codes for CASSVGDGYEQYF.

The chain is built from TRBV5-6 and TRBJ1-2; tentatively, D is TRBD1 (6 bases). CDR3 length: 13 amino acids. Germline V gene lookup returns CDR1 SGHDT and CDR2 YYEEEE. V was trimmed by 4 bases and J by 5 bases, leaving 12 bases between them. The CDR3 DNA sequence: TGTGCCAGCAGCGTGGGACAACATTATGGCTACACCTTC. It codes for CASSVGQHYGYTF.

This rearrangement joins TRBV11-2 to TRBJ1-1, with D unclear. Trimming pared 5 bases from V and 0 bases from J, leaving 10 bases between. CDR3 length: 14 residues. CDR1 is SGHAT and CDR2 is FQNNGV in the germline V gene. The CDR3 loop reads CASSLERLNTEAFF. CDR3 DNA sequence: TGTGCCAGCAGCCTGGAGAGATTGAACACTGAAGCTTTCTTT.

The chain couples TRBV10-3 to TRBJ2-5, with 8 bases fitting TRBD1. The CDR3 loop spans 14 amino acids. CDR1 ENHRY and CDR2 SYGVKD come from the germline V gene. Unmatched junction bases numbered 4, after V lost 7 bases and J lost 0 bases. The CDR3 sequence is CAITPDRDQETQYF. The CDR3 DNA reads as TGTGCCATCACCCCGGACAGGGACCAAGAGACCCAGTACTTC.

This clone has a single count. The chain recombines TRBV7-9 with TRBJ1-1; no clear D gene. The CDR3 is made up of 15 amino acids. Deletions cut 5 bases from V and 4 bases from J, with 17 bases between. The germline gives CDR1 SEHNR, CDR2 FQNEAQ (reference sequence). This CDR3 is CASSPGSSWSTEAFF. In nucleotides, the CDR3 is TGTGCCAGCAGCCCTGGTAGTTCGTGGTCCACTGAAGCTTTCTTT.

The rearrangement joins TRBV19 to TRBJ1-1; 9 bases align to TRBD1. The CDR3 has 15 amino acids. The junction had 5 bases not matched to a gene; V was cut back by 4 bases and J by 2 bases. Germline lookup yields CDR1 LNHDA and CDR2 SQIVND (reference sequence). In nucleotides, the CDR3 is TGTGCCAGTAGTACTACAGGGGGCGGTAACACTGAAGCTTTCTTT. Translated, it gives CASSTTGGGNTEAFF.

Only a few counts were recorded for this clone. The chain is built from TRBV19 and TRBJ1-1, with 9 bases lining up with TRBD1. V lost 6 bases, J lost 6 bases, and 5 bases stayed unmatched. CDR1 is LNHDA, CDR2 SQIVND, per germline (reference sequence). The CDR3 runs to 13 residues. The CDR3 nucleotides are TGTGCCAGTAGGGACAGGGGCAACCCTGAAGCTTTCTTT. Amino acids: CASRDRGNPEAFF.

J is TRBJ1-1 and V is TRBV11-1; TRBD1 matches 9 bases. This CDR3 contains 14 residues. After removal of 5 bases from V and 1 base from J, the junction contained 2 bases not matched to a gene. CDR1 SGHAT and CDR2 FQDESV come from the germline V gene (reference sequence). The CDR3 DNA sequence: TGTGCCAGCAGCCGGGGACAGGGGAACACTGAAGCTTTCTTT. Translating gives CASSRGQGNTEAFF.

This clone is medium-sized. This chain links TRBV7-9 with TRBJ1-6, with D possibly being TRBD1 (6 bases). CDR3 length equals 14 residues. V was cut by 5 bases and J by 9 bases, with 14 bases left in between. CDR1 is SEHNR, CDR2 FQNEAQ, per germline (reference sequence). The CDR3 DNA sequence: TGTGCCAGCAGCCCACAGGGAGGTGGTTCACCCCTCCACTTT. Protein: CASSPQGGGSPLHF.

This clone is a singleton in its sample. CDR3: CASSPDRGLEEQYF. In nucleotides, the CDR3 is TGTGCCAGCAGCCCCGACAGGGGGCTGGAGGAGCAGTACTTC. The chain combines TRBV7-9 with TRBJ2-7; the match to TRBD1 covers 10 bases. V was pared by 5 bases and J by 7 bases, with 8 bases of the junction left unmatched. This CDR3 is built from 14 residues. CDR1 and CDR2 (germline): SEHNR, FQNEAQ (reference sequence). Variable domain in full (rest from reference TRBV7-9 and TRBJ2-7): DTGVSQNPRHKITKRGQNVTFRCDPISEHNRLYWYRQTLGQGPEFLTYFQNEAQLEKSRLLSDRFSAERPKGSFSTLEIQRTEQGDSAMYLCASSPDRGLEEQYFGPGTRLTVT.

The table lists this clone with a count of one. The genes are TRBV7-2 and TRBJ1-2; D might be TRBD1 (5 bases). Germline V gene data show CDR1 as SGHTA and CDR2 as FQGNSA. The CDR3 totals 14 residues. Trimming took off 1 base at V and 2 bases at J, with 8 bases between the two ends. CDR3 coding DNA: TGTGCCAGCAGCTTAGTGGGGGGGAACTATGGCTACACCTTC. This sequence encodes CASSLVGGNYGYTF.

The chain recombines TRBV27 with TRBJ1-5; D might be TRBD1 (5 bases). Germline V gene data show CDR1 as MNHEY and CDR2 as SMNVEV (reference sequence). This CDR3 has 14 residues. V shed 2 bases and J shed 4 bases, with 9 bases lying between them. CDR3 protein: CASSLQGGNQPQHF. The CDR3 DNA follows: TGTGCCAGCAGTTTACAGGGAGGTAATCAGCCCCAGCATTTT.